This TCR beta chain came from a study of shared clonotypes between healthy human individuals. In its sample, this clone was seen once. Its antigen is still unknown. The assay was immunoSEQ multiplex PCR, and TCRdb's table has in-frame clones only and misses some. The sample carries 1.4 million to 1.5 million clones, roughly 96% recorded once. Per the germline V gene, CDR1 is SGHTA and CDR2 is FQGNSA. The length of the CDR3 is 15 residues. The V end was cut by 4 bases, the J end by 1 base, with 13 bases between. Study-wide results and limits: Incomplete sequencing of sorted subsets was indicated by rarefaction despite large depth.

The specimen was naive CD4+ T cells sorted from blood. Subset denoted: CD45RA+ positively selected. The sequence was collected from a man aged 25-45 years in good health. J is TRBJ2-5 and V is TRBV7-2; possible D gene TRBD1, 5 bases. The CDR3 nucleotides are TGTGCCAGCAGCTATATCAGGGTTACCCAAGAGACCCAGTACTTC. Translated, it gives CASSYIRVTQETQYF.